These 23 T cell receptor beta chains were sequenced from one sample in a study of cytomegalovirus exposure and HLA in healthy donors. PCR primers comprised 60 Vbeta and 13 Jbeta primers. TCRdb's table, derived via immunoSEQ multiplex PCR, lists solely in-frame clones and lacks some. The sample consists of 83,000 or so clones, roughly 76% of them appearing once. Sequencing was done on a sample of PBMCs. These TCRs come from a woman aged 30 to 39 in good health and CMV-seronegative.

V usage is TRBV7-6 and J usage is TRBJ1-1, with D possibly TRBD1 on 5 matching bases. CDR3 length equals 14 residues. The V end was cut by 5 bases, the J end by 1 base, with 11 bases between. In germline, CDR1 is SGHVS, CDR2 FNYEAQ. CDR3 DNA: TGTGCCAGCAGCCCTAGCGGGGGGAACACTGAAGCTTTCTTT. This sequence encodes CASSPSGGNTEAFF.

The chain carries TRBV7-9 and TRBJ1-1; 9 bases are a match to TRBD1. Germline CDR1 SEHNR, CDR2 FQNEAQ (reference sequence). Trimming at V came to 6 bases and at J to 0 bases, leaving 2 bases not matched to a gene. This CDR3 has 14 amino acids. The CDR3 reads CASRGTGMNTEAFF. DNA for the CDR3: TGTGCCAGCAGAGGGACAGGGATGAACACTGAAGCTTTCTTT.

The V call is TRBV9, the J call TRBJ2-7; TRBD1 agrees at 7 bases. The length of the CDR3 is 16 residues. The J segment lost 5 bases and the V segment lost 6 bases, leaving 17 bases of the junction unmatched. Germline loops: CDR1 SGDLS, CDR2 YYNGEE. DNA for the CDR3: TGTGCCAGCACCAACATATCGGGGACAGAATCACACGAGCAGTACTTC. Its protein product is CASTNISGTESHEQYF.

The rearrangement joins TRBV5-1 to TRBJ2-1; 13 nucleotides match TRBD2. J gave up 9 bases and V 1 base, and 10 bases lay outside the gene matches. CDR1 SGHRS and CDR2 YFSETQ come from the germline V gene. This CDR3 comprises 17 residues. In nucleotides, the CDR3 is TGCGCCAGCAGCTTGCACTCCGGGACTAGCGGGACTAGTGAGCAGTTCTTC. It translates to CASSLHSGTSGTSEQFF.

This sequence joins TRBV5-1 and TRBJ2-2, with TRBD1 identical over 7 bases. After removal of 1 base from V and 2 bases from J, the junction contained 2 bases not matched to a gene. From germline, CDR1 is SGHRS and CDR2 YFSETQ. The CDR3 runs to 15 residues. CDR3 residues: CASSLPGGNTGELFF. The CDR3 bases are TGCGCCAGCAGCTTGCCAGGGGGTAACACCGGGGAGCTGTTTTTT.

Details on this clone: This same CDR3 is encoded by further DNA sequences in the sample. The chain recombines TRBV7-9 with TRBJ2-1; perhaps TRBD2 as D (6 bases). The CDR3 length is 12 residues. The V end was cut by 5 bases, the J end by 10 bases, with 12 bases between. Looked up from germline, CDR1 is SEHNR and CDR2 is FQNEAQ (reference sequence). The CDR3 bases are TGTGCCAGCAGCCCGGACTACCCAGAGCAGTTCTTC. Translation: CASSPDYPEQFF.

The chain combines TRBV19 with TRBJ1-2; 8 nucleotides match TRBD1. With V trimmed by 8 bases and J by 4 bases, 0 bases remained unmatched. The germline CDR1 and CDR2 sequences are LNHDA and SQIVND (reference sequence). The CDR3 runs 11 residues. CDR3 residues: CASQGAYGYTF. The CDR3 bases are TGTGCCAGTCAGGGGGCCTATGGCTACACCTTC. Complete variable domain (other parts from reference TRBV19 and TRBJ1-2): DGGITQSPKYLFRKEGQNVTLSCEQNLNHDAMYWYRQDPGQGLRLIYYSQIVNDFQKGDIAEGYSVSREKKESFPLTVTSAQKNPTAFYLCASQGAYGYTFGSGTRLTVV.

This clone appeared a single time. The chain employs TRBV10-3 and TRBJ2-1, with D possibly matching TRBD1 (6 bases). The CDR3 is 19 residues long. Germline V lookup: CDR1 ENHRY, CDR2 SYGVKD. V lost 5 bases and J 6 bases, leaving 29 bases between the germline ends. CDR3 coding DNA: TGTGCCATCAGTATGTTGGCAGGGGTACCCCCCGGTGCATTCAATGAGCAGTTCTTC. This gives the protein CAISMLAGVPPGAFNEQFF.

To note about this clone: The junction differs from germline at one of its ends, possibly a read error. The rearrangement joins TRBV6-1 to TRBJ1-5; D not resolved. The CDR3 has 13 residues. CDR1 is MNHNS, CDR2 SASEGT, per germline. Written as DNA, the CDR3 is TGTGCCATCAGTGAGAACACCAATCAGCCCCAGCATTTT. Translating gives CAISENTNQPQHF.

The J gene is TRBJ2-5, the V gene TRBV7-9, with D perhaps matching TRBD2 (6 bases). The ends were cut back, 5 bases at V and 1 base at J, with 14 bases in the middle. Germline loops: CDR1 SEHNR, CDR2 FQNEAQ (reference sequence). The CDR3 covers 15 residues. The CDR3 here is CASSISQRVQETQYF. CDR3 coding DNA: TGTGCCAGCAGCATTAGCCAGCGGGTCCAAGAGACCCAGTACTTC.

CDR3 protein: CASSPRDISFAGELFF. The CDR3 DNA follows: TGTGCCAGCTCACCACGGGACATAAGTTTTGCCGGGGAGCTGTTTTTT. The rearrangement links TRBV18 to TRBJ2-2, with D maybe TRBD1 (6 bases). The V and J ends lost 1 base and 6 bases respectively, with 15 bases between them. CDR1 and CDR2 from the germline V gene are KGHSH and LQKENI. The CDR3 has 16 residues.

The chain carries TRBV7-6 and TRBJ2-5; 7 bases agree with TRBD1. Trimming removed 4 bases from V and 5 bases from J; junction bases left unmatched: 10. There are 15 residues in the CDR3. CDR1 is SGHVS and CDR2 is FNYEAQ in the germline V gene. The CDR3 DNA is TGTGCCAGCAGCTACGAGACAGGGTTGGGGGAGACCCAGTACTTC. This translates into CASSYETGLGETQYF.

The chain joins TRBV5-1 to TRBJ2-5; the match to TRBD2 covers 8 bases. This CDR3 is built from 19 residues. The J segment lost 3 bases and the V segment lost 4 bases, leaving 20 bases of the junction unmatched. Germline-derived CDR1 and CDR2 are SGHRS and YFSETQ. The CDR3 spells CASSLKILAGQTPKETQYF. The CDR3 region has the DNA TGCGCCAGCAGCCTTAAGATCTTAGCGGGGCAAACCCCTAAAGAGACCCAGTACTTC.

J is TRBJ2-1 and V is TRBV6-7; a possible D gene is TRBD2 (5 bases). TRBV6-7 is sorted into the ORF group, with uncertain function. The CDR3 runs to 14 residues. V dropped 8 bases and J dropped 1 base, with 12 bases sitting between them. The DNA of the CDR3 is TGTGCCAGCCCCCGGGGATCGTCCTACAATGAGCAGTTCTTC. Translating gives CASPRGSSYNEQFF.

On this clone: The junction differs from germline at one of its ends, possibly a read error. The CDR3 bases are TGTGCCATCAGTGAGTTGAACAGTGAAGCTTTCTTT. This sequence encodes CAISELNSEAFF. This rearrangement joins TRBV10-3 to TRBJ1-1; unclear D gene. In germline, CDR1 is ENHRY, CDR2 SYGVKD. The CDR3 loop spans 12 amino acids.

The V and J genes are TRBV9 and TRBJ2-1; TRBD2 matches 10 bases. Germline V gene lookup returns CDR1 SGDLS and CDR2 YYNGEE. V dropped 0 bases and J dropped 3; count of bases not matched to a gene: 3. The CDR3 loop spans 16 amino acids. CDR3 region: CASSVDPSGSYNEQFF. The CDR3 region has the DNA TGTGCCAGCAGCGTAGATCCTAGCGGGAGCTACAATGAGCAGTTCTTC.

The CDR3 DNA sequence: TGTGCCAGCAGCTTAGACCGATGGCATCCACAAGAGACCCAGTACTTC. It yields the protein CASSLDRWHPQETQYF. This chain uses TRBV7-8 with TRBJ2-5; D remains ambiguous. V lost 1 base to trimming and J lost 2 bases, with 14 bases between them. Per the germline V gene, CDR1 is SGHVS and CDR2 is FQNEAQ. This CDR3 spans 16 amino acids.

V is TRBV5-8 and J is TRBJ2-1, with 13 bases identical to TRBD2. The junction had 3 bases not matched to a gene; V was cut back by 3 bases and J by 6 bases. The germline gives CDR1 SGHTS, CDR2 YDEGEE. CDR3 length equals 15 residues. The CDR3 nucleotides read TGTGCCAGCAGCTCGGGACTAGCGGGGCTCAATGAGCAGTTCTTC. Protein: CASSSGLAGLNEQFF.

The V gene is TRBV7-2, the J gene TRBJ2-5; 7 bases fit TRBD2. The CDR3 contains 13 residues. Germline CDR1 is SGHTA and CDR2 is FQGNSA. V was pared by 8 bases and J by 0 bases, with 3 bases of the junction left unmatched. The CDR3 region has the DNA TGTGCCAGCGGGGGGGGGTACCAAGAGACCCAGTACTTC. This translates into CASGGGYQETQYF.

The chain uses TRBV12-5 and TRBJ1-1; D perhaps matches TRBD1 (5 bases). The CDR3 extends over 13 amino acids. Germline loops: CDR1 LGHNT, CDR2 FRNRAP. V lost 6 bases, J lost 6 bases, and 14 bases lay in between. The CDR3 DNA is TGTGCTAGTGGGACCGCTCCAGGGTCTGAAGCTTTCTTT. Protein: CASGTAPGSEAFF.

The chain combines TRBV14 with TRBJ2-5; D may be TRBD2 (5 bases). This CDR3 region has 15 residues. Germline CDR1 SGHDN, CDR2 FVKESK. With 0 bases removed from V and 10 bases from J, the gap between germline ends came to 18 bases. The CDR3 region is CASSQDPGLLGFQYF. In DNA form, the CDR3 reads TGTGCCAGCAGCCAAGACCCCGGACTCCTCGGGTTCCAGTACTTC.

The gene calls are TRBV11-2 and TRBJ2-7; 8 bases align to TRBD1. Germline CDR1 is SGHAT and CDR2 is FQNNGV. The V gene end was trimmed by 5 bases and the J gene end by 3 bases; junction bases not matched to a gene: 12. The CDR3 runs to 16 residues. CDR3 nucleotides: TGTGCCAGCAGCCGTTTACAGGGGGATACGGTCTACGAGCAGTACTTC. This sequence encodes CASSRLQGDTVYEQYF.

The genes are TRBV29-1 and TRBJ2-5, with D possibly TRBD1 on 5 matching bases. TRBJ2-7 explains the end of the DNA better; the J call may be wrong. The CDR3 loop spans 11 amino acids. Germline loops: CDR1 SQVTM, CDR2 ANQGSEA. CDR3 coding DNA: TGCAGCGTTGTACAGGCCTACGAGCAGTACTTC. Translating it yields CSVVQAYEQYF.